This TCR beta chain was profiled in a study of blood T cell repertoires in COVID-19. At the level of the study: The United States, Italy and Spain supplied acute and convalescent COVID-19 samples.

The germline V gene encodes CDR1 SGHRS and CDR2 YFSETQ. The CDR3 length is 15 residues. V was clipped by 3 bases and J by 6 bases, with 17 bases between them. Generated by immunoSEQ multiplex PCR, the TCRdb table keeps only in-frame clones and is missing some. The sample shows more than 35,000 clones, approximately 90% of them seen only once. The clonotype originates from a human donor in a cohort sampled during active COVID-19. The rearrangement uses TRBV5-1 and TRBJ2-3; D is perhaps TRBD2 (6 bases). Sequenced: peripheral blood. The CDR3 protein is CASSSLFGGMDTQYF. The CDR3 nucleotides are TGCGCCAGCAGCTCCTTATTTGGGGGGATGGATACGCAGTATTTT. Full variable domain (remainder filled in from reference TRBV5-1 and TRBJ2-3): KAGVTQTPRYLIKTRGQQVTLSCSPISGHRSVSWYQQTPGQGLQFLFEYFSETQRNKGNFPGRFSGRQFSNSRSEMNVSTLELGDSALYLCASSSLFGGMDTQYFGPGTRLTVL.